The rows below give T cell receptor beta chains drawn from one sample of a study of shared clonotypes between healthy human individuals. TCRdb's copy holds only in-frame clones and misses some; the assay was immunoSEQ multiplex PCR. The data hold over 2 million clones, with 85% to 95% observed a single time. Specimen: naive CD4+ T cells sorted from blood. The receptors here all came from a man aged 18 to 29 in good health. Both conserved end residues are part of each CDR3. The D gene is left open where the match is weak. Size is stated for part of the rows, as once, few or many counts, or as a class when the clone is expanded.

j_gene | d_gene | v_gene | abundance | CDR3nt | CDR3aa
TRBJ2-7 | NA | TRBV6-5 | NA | TGTGCCACCACCCGGGACAAAAGCCACGAGCAGTACTTC | CATTRDKSHEQYF
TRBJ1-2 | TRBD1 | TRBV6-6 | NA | TGTGCCAGCAGTTTCCAGACAGGGGTTAACTATGGCTACACCTTC | CASSFQTGVNYGYTF
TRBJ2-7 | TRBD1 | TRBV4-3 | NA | TGCGCCAGCAGCCAAGCCGGGACAGATACCTTACGGGAGCAGTACTTC | CASSQAGTDTLREQYF
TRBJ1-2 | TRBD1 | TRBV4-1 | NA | TGCGCCAGCAGCCCTACTGAGGACAGGGTGGCCCATGGCTACACCTTC | CASSPTEDRVAHGYTF
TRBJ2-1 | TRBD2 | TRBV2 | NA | TGTGCCAGCAGGGCGGGACTAGCGGGAGATGAGCAGTTCTTC | CASRAGLAGDEQFF
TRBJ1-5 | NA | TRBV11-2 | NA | TGTGCCAGCAGCTTAGATATGGGTCAGCCCCAGCATTTT | CASSLDMGQPQHF
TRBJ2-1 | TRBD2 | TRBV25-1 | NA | TGTGCCAGCAGTCTCCGGACTAGCGGGGGGAATGAGCAGTTCTTC | CASSLRTSGGNEQFF
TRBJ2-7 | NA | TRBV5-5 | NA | TGTGCCAGCAGCCGGGGAGGTCCGACCCTCTACTACGAGCAGTACTTC | CASSRGGPTLYYEQYF
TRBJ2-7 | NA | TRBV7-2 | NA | TGTGCCAGCAGCTCCAGGACCTTCTACGAGCAGTACTTC | CASSSRTFYEQYF
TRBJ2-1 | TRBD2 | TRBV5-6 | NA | TGTGCCAGCAGCTCCATCCGGGGGACTAGTCACTACAATGAGCAGTTCTTC | CASSSIRGTSHYNEQFF
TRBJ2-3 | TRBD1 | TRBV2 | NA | TGTGCCAGCAGGGGACAGGGAGGCACAGATACGCAGTATTTT | CASRGQGGTDTQYF
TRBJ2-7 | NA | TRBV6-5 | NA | TGTGCCAGCAGTTACTCGTATCAGGGCAGCTCCTACGAGCAGTACTTC | CASSYSYQGSSYEQYF
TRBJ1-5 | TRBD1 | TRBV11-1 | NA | TGTGCCAGCAGCGAGCAGGGGGCGGGTCAGCCCCAGCATTTT | CASSEQGAGQPQHF
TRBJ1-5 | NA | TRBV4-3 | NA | TGCGCCAGCAGCCAAGAGGCGGCGGGTGGGGGCAATCAGCCCCAGCATTTT | CASSQEAAGGGNQPQHF
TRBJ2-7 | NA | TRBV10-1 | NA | TGCGCCAGCAGACCCGCCTACGAGCAGTACTTC | CASRPAYEQYF
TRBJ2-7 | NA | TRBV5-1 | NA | TGCGCCAGCACCAATACCAGGGCAGGTCCCTACGAGCAGTACTTC | CASTNTRAGPYEQYF
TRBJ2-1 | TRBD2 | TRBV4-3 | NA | TGCGCCAGCAGCCCTCGATCTAGCGGGAGTCACAATGAGCAGTTCTTC | CASSPRSSGSHNEQFF
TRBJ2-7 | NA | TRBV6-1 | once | TGTGCCAGCAGTGAATGGGAACCCGGATCTTACGAGCAGTACTTC | CASSEWEPGSYEQYF
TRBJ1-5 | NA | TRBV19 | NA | TGTGCCAGTAGTACAGAGAATCAGCCCCAGCATTTT | CASSTENQPQHF
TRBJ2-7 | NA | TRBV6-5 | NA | TGTGCCAGCAGTTACAAGGGATGGGGGCCCCACGAGCAGTACTTC | CASSYKGWGPHEQYF
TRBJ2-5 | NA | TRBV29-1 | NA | TGCAGCGTTGATACTGGGGCTTTCGGCTTCGAGACCCAGTACTTC | CSVDTGAFGFETQYF
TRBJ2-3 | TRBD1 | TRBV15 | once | TGTGCCACCAGCACAGGGACAGGGGGCATAGATACGCAGTATTTT | CATSTGTGGIDTQYF
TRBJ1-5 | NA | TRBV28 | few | TGTGCCAGCAGTACCCCAGGTAATTGGCAGCCCCAGCATTTT | CASSTPGNWQPQHF
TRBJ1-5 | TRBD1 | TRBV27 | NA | TGTGCCAGCAGTTTATTTGGGACAGGGGGCCATGGCAATCAGCCCCAGCATTTT | CASSLFGTGGHGNQPQHF
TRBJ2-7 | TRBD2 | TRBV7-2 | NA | TGTGCCAGCAGCTTAGCCGGACTAGCGGTGTACGAGCAGTACTTC | CASSLAGLAVYEQYF
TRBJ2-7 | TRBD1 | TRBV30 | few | TGTGCCTGGAAAAGACAGGGCCGGGACGAGCAGTACTTC | CAWKRQGRDEQYF
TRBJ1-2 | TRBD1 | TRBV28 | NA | TGTGCCAGCAGTCCTGGGACAGGGGGTAGTTTTGGCTACACCTTC | CASSPGTGGSFGYTF
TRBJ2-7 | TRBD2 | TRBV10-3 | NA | TGTGCCATCAGTGAGACTAGCGGGCCGACGCTTGCTTACGAGCAGTACTTC | CAISETSGPTLAYEQYF
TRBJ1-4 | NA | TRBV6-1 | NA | TGTGCCAGCAGTGAAATGGGGAATCGGAATGAAAAACTGTTTTTT | CASSEMGNRNEKLFF
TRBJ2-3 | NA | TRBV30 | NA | TGTGCCTGGAGTTTTTTCGGGGGAGCCACAGATACGCAGTATTTT | CAWSFFGGATDTQYF
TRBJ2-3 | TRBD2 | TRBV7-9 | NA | TGTGCCAGCAGCTTAGCTAGCGGGGTCGTCACAGATACGCAGTATTTT | CASSLASGVVTDTQYF
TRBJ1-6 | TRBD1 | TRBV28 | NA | TGTGCCAGCACCTCCCGGGACAGGGATGTTGGGAATTCACCCCTCCACTTT | CASTSRDRDVGNSPLHF
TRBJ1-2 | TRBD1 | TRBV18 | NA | TGTGCCAGCTCACCACCGGACAGGGTAGGATATGGCTACACCTTC | CASSPPDRVGYGYTF
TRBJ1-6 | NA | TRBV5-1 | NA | TGCGCCAGCAGCGATCAAGATTCACCCCTCCACTTT | CASSDQDSPLHF
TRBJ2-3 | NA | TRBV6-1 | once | TGTGCCAGCCTGGGCCAACATCTCACAGATACGCAGTATTTT | CASLGQHLTDTQYF
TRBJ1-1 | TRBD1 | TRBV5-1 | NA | TGCGCCAGCAGCTTGGAGGGGACAGGGAACACTGAAGCTTTCTTT | CASSLEGTGNTEAFF
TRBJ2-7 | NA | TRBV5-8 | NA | TGTGCCAGCAGCTTGAGTGGGCTAGCTCCCTCCTACGAGCAGTACTTC | CASSLSGLAPSYEQYF
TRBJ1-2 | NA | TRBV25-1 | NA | TGTGCCAGCAGTGAATATCTCGGTGGCTACACCTTC | CASSEYLGGYTF
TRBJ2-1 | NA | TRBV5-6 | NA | TGTGCCAGCAGCTTGGCCGCCGGGAATGAGCAGTTCTTC | CASSLAAGNEQFF
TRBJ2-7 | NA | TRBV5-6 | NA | TGTGCCAGCAGCCTCCGGACAACCGAGCAGTACTTC | CASSLRTTEQYF
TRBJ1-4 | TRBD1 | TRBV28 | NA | TGTGCCTCGGGAACAGGGGGAAGTGAAAAACTGTTTTTT | CASGTGGSEKLFF
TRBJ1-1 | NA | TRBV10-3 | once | TGTGCCATCAGTGAAGGGACGGTATTCATGAACACTGAAGCTTTCTTT | CAISEGTVFMNTEAFF
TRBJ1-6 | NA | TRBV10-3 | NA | TGTGCCATCAGTGGGGAAACAGGTTGGGGAAATTCACCCCTCCACTTT | CAISGETGWGNSPLHF
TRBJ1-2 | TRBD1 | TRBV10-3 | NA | TGTGCCATCAGTGAAGGGGGACAGGCTGGCTACACCTTC | CAISEGGQAGYTF
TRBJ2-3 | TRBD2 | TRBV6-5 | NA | TGTGCCAGCAGTCCAGCGGGAGTGGCAACAGATACGCAGTATTTT | CASSPAGVATDTQYF
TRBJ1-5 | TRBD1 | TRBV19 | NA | TGTGCCAGTAGGACCGGGACAGGGAATCAGCCCCAGCATTTT | CASRTGTGNQPQHF
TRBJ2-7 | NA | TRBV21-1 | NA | TGTGCCAGCAGCTACAGGGGATTGGGGTACGAGCAGTACTTC | CASSYRGLGYEQYF
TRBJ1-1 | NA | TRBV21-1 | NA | TGTGCCAGCAGCAGGAGACAGGGGGCAGTTGAAGCTTTCTTT | CASSRRQGAVEAFF
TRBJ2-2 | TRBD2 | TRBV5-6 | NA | TGTGCCAGCAGCCTACGGGGGGGCACCGGGGAGCTGTTTTTT | CASSLRGGTGELFF
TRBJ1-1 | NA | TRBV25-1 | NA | TGTGCCAGCAAGGGAGGGGAGGCTGAAGCTTTCTTT | CASKGGEAEAFF
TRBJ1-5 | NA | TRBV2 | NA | TGTGCCAGCAGTGAAGCATTTCCGTGGGGTCAGCCCCAGCATTTT | CASSEAFPWGQPQHF
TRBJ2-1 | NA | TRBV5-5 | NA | TGTGCCAGCAGCTCGGGCGTGGGCTATGAGCAGTTCTTC | CASSSGVGYEQFF
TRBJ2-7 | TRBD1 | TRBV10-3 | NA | TGTGCCATCAGAGCCGGGACAGGGGGCTGGGAGCAGTACTTC | CAIRAGTGGWEQYF
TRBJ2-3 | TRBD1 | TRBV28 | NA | TGTGCCAGCACCTGGGGGATGACCGGGACAGGGTCGGCAGATACGCAGTATTTT | CASTWGMTGTGSADTQYF
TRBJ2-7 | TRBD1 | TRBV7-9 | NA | TGTGCCAGCAGCTATTGGGACAGCCCCTACGAGCAGTACTTC | CASSYWDSPYEQYF